This T cell receptor (beta chain) was retrieved from a study of shared clonotypes between healthy human individuals. The repertoire was sequenced with immunoSEQ multiplex PCR; TCRdb's copy has only in-frame clones and lacks some. This table has roughly 2 million clones, more than 90% appearing once. This sequence was found in a man younger than 35 in good health. The specimen was naive CD4+ T cells sorted from blood. The subset denotes: CD45RA+ positively selected.

In DNA form, the CDR3 reads TGCAGTGCCCCGTTGGACTATGGCTACACCTTC. This sequence encodes CSAPLDYGYTF. The chain combines TRBV20-1 with TRBJ1-2; D not certain. The CDR3 length is 11 residues. Trimming pared 6 bases from V and 3 bases from J, leaving 8 bases between. Germline V lookup: CDR1 DFQATT, CDR2 SNEGSKA (reference sequence).